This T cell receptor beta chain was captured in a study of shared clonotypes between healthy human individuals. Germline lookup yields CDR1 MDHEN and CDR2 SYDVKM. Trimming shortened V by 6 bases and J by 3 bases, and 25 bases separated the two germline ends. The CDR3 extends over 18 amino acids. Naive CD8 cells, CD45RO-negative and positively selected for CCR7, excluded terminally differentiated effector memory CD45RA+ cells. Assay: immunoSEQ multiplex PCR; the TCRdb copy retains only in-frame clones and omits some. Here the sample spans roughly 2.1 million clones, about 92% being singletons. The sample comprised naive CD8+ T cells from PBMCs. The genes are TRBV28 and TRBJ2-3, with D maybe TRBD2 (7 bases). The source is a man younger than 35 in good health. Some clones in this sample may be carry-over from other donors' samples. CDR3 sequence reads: CASRPDPYRGGSTDTQYF. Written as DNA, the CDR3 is TGTGCCAGCAGACCGGATCCCTATAGGGGGGGATCTACAGATACGCAGTATTTT.